The 8 T cell receptor beta chains listed next were all sequenced from one sample in a study of long-term antiretroviral therapy in people with HIV. Runs used v3.0 of the immunoSEQ assay and were done at survey level. This table comes from immunoSEQ multiplex PCR, and its TCRdb copy is limited to in-frame clones, with some not included. This sample yields several thousand clones, of which around four fifths are seen a single time; less than 25% belongs to the top ten. Sequenced here: unsorted PBMCs, sampled 1.1 years after starting antiretroviral therapy. These receptors were collected from a man between 35 and 55 years old with HIV.

V gene TRBV25-1 combines with J gene TRBJ1-1; D is unresolved. CDR3 length equals 16 residues. V lost 2 bases to trimming and J lost 0 bases, with 13 bases between them. CDR1 and CDR2 from the germline V gene are MGHDK and SYGVNS. DNA of the CDR3: TGTGCCAGCAGTGAAACTAACAGCCCTATGAACACTGAAGCTTTCTTT. Translated, it gives CASSETNSPMNTEAFF. Looking up the rest from reference TRBV25-1 and TRBJ1-1 gives the full variable domain: EADIYQTPRYLVIGTGKKITLECSQTMGHDKMYWYQQDPGMELHLIHYSYGVNSTEKGDLSSESTVSRIRTEHFPLTLESARPSHTSQYLCASSETNSPMNTEAFFGQGTRLTVV.

The chain is built from TRBV4-1 and TRBJ2-1; TRBD2 matches at 8 bases. CDR1 and CDR2 (germline): MGHRA, YSYEKL. V lost 0 bases, J lost 2 bases, and 6 bases stayed unmatched. CDR3 size: 17 residues. CDR3 sequence reads: CASSQDGAGGPYNEQFF. The CDR3, as DNA: TGCGCCAGCAGCCAAGACGGGGCGGGGGGACCCTACAATGAGCAGTTCTTC.

Written as DNA, the CDR3 is TGTGCCAGCAGTGTACCACGAAACTCTGGAAACACCATATATTTT. Protein: CASSVPRNSGNTIYF. The gene calls are TRBV6-1 and TRBJ1-3; D call uncertain. The ends were cut back, 4 bases at V and 0 bases at J, with 10 bases in the middle. The CDR3 totals 15 residues. In germline, CDR1 is MNHNS, CDR2 SASEGT.

This chain connects TRBV10-2 to TRBJ2-2; D perhaps matches TRBD2 (5 bases). V lost 3 bases, J lost 6 bases, and 11 bases lay in between. The germline V gene encodes CDR1 WSHSY and CDR2 SAAADI. CDR3 length equals 14 residues. In DNA, the CDR3 is TGCGCCAGCAGTGATGTGTTTAGCGCCGGGGAGCTGTTTTTT. It translates to CASSDVFSAGELFF.

Only a few counts were recorded for this clone. The chain joins TRBV7-8 to TRBJ2-7; D is undetermined. The V end was cut by 5 bases, the J end by 4 bases, with 9 bases between. This CDR3 has 12 residues. The germline CDR1 and CDR2 sequences are SGHVS and FQNEAQ. DNA for the CDR3: TGTGCCAGCAGCCCCCGCTCTTACGAGCAGTACTTC. Protein sequence: CASSPRSYEQYF.

This clone has more than one count but fewer than ten. The gene calls are TRBV4-2 and TRBJ2-3; 8 bases match TRBD1. Germline CDR1 reads LGHNA; CDR2 reads YNFKEQ. Trimming at V came to 0 bases and at J to 4 bases, leaving 9 bases not matched to a gene. The CDR3 extends over 17 amino acids. The CDR3 DNA is TGTGCCAGCAGCCAAGAATACGGGACAGGTCAATCAGATACGCAGTATTTT. This sequence encodes CASSQEYGTGQSDTQYF.

This chain joins TRBV5-4 and TRBJ2-5, with D perhaps being TRBD1 or TRBD2 (5 bases each). CDR3 length: 13 residues. Trimming left V 5 bases short and J 7 bases short, with 15 bases between. Germline CDR1 SGHNT, CDR2 YYREEE (reference sequence). For the CDR3, the DNA is TGTGCCAGCAGTCACTCTAGTGGGGGGACCCAGTACTTC. The encoded protein is CASSHSSGGTQYF. Variable domain in full (rest from reference TRBV5-4 and TRBJ2-5): ETGVTQSPTHLIKTRGQQVTLRCSSQSGHNTVSWYQQALGQGPQFIFQYYREEENGRGNFPPRFSGLQFPNYSSELNVNALELDDSALYLCASSHSSGGTQYFGPGTRLLVL.

The chain is built from TRBV5-1 and TRBJ2-7, with D possibly being TRBD1 (5 bases). Germline V gives CDR1 SGHRS, CDR2 YFSETQ. CDR3 length: 14 residues. V shed 1 base and J shed 3 bases, with 11 bases lying between them. The CDR3 bases are TGCGCCAGCAGCTTGTACGGGCAGGGCTACGAGCAGTACTTC. Translated, it gives CASSLYGQGYEQYF. The whole variable domain, filled in from reference TRBV5-1 and TRBJ2-7, reads KAGVTQTPRYLIKTRGQQVTLSCSPISGHRSVSWYQQTPGQGLQFLFEYFSETQRNKGNFPGRFSGRQFSNSRSEMNVSTLELGDSALYLCASSLYGQGYEQYFGPGTRLTVT.